Presented here are 8 T cell receptor beta chains from one specimen sequenced in a study of T cell responses to AZD1222 COVID-19 vaccine. Profiled with immunoSEQ multiplex PCR; TCRdb holds only in-frame clones, not every one. The table lists around 150,000 clones, around 92% of them singletons. The sequencing here drew on peripheral blood, taken 28 days after the second AZD1222 dose. All receptors derive from an adult who received the AZD1222 COVID-19 vaccine.

V is TRBV11-2 and J is TRBJ1-1; tentative D call: TRBD1 (5 bases). The CDR3 covers 17 residues. CDR1 is SGHAT and CDR2 is FQNNGV in the germline V gene. Trimming took off 8 bases at V and 5 bases at J, with 27 bases between the two ends. The CDR3 reads CASGGREQQLFWTEAFF. The CDR3 nucleotides are TGTGCCAGCGGGGGGAGAGAGCAACAACTATTTTGGACTGAAGCTTTCTTT.

The rearrangement joins TRBV2 to TRBJ1-2; 7 nucleotides match TRBD1. The germline gives CDR1 SNHLY, CDR2 FYNNEI. J lost 7 bases, V lost 6 bases, and 8 bases had no gene match. CDR3 length: 13 amino acids. CDR3 nucleotide sequence: TGTGCCAGCAGCGAAAGGACAGGCGGTGGCTACACCTTC. It codes for CASSERTGGGYTF. Looking up the rest from reference TRBV2 and TRBJ1-2 gives the full variable domain: EPEVTQTPSHQVTQMGQEVILRCVPISNHLYFYWYRQILGQKVEFLVSFYNNEISEKSEIFDDQFSVERPDGSNFTLKIRSTKLEDSAMYFCASSERTGGGYTFGSGTRLTVV.

The rearrangement links TRBV9 to TRBJ2-1; TRBD1 matches at 8 bases. V was clipped by 3 bases and J by 0 bases; unmatched bases: 8. Germline V gene lookup returns CDR1 SGDLS and CDR2 YYNGEE. The CDR3 extends over 17 amino acids. The CDR3 protein is CASSGWTGLFSYNEQFF. CDR3 in DNA: TGTGCCAGCAGCGGCTGGACAGGGCTTTTCTCCTACAATGAGCAGTTCTTC.

V gene TRBV28 combines with J gene TRBJ1-6, with D possibly being TRBD1 (6 bases). Germline V CDR1 and CDR2: MDHEN, SYDVKM. Deletions cut 7 bases from V and 5 bases from J, with 15 bases between. The CDR3 is 15 amino acids. The CDR3 sequence is CASILGQLHNSPLHF. In nucleotides, the CDR3 is TGTGCCAGCATCCTTGGACAGCTACATAATTCACCCCTCCACTTT.

The chain combines TRBV19 with TRBJ1-6, with 9 bases identical to TRBD1. Germline CDR1 reads LNHDA; CDR2 reads SQIVND (reference sequence). The V gene end was trimmed by 7 bases and the J gene end by 9 bases; junction bases not matched to a gene: 13. CDR3 length equals 16 residues. The DNA of the CDR3 is TGTGCCAGTACCTCCTCGGTACAGGGGGCATTTTCACCCCTCCACTTT. This gives the protein CASTSSVQGAFSPLHF.

V is TRBV5-5 and J is TRBJ2-3; 7 positions agree with TRBD2. Trimming took 7 bases from V and 0 from J; bases not matched to a gene: 11. Germline CDR1 is SGHKS and CDR2 is YYEKEE (reference sequence). The CDR3 contains 16 residues. CDR3 region: CASRGRELASTDTQYF. Written as DNA, the CDR3 is TGTGCCAGCCGGGGGAGGGAGCTTGCTAGCACAGATACGCAGTATTTT.

The chain couples TRBV3-1 (or the pseudogene TRBV3-2) to TRBJ1-5; D unclear. V was cut by 1 base and J by 7 bases, with 8 bases left in between. Germline CDR1 and CDR2: LGHDT and YNNKEL (reference sequence). This CDR3 contains 13 residues. The CDR3 sequence is CASSQGSRQPQHF. Written as DNA, the CDR3 is TGTGCCAGCAGCCAAGGGTCAAGGCAGCCCCAGCATTTT.

This clone was observed a single time. This rearrangement joins TRBV7-3 to TRBJ2-1, with D possibly matching TRBD2 (6 bases). The CDR3 spans 14 residues. With 2 bases removed from V and 8 bases from J, the gap between germline ends came to 13 bases. Germline CDR1 SGHTA, CDR2 FQGTGA. DNA for the CDR3: TGTGCCAGCAGCTTATTGCCCGGAGGGGATGAGCAGTTCTTC. It is translated as CASSLLPGGDEQFF.